This T cell receptor (beta chain) was documented in a study of graft-versus-host responses after intestinal transplantation (dated by TCRdb to about 2021). In the study overall: Multivisceral, liver-intestinal, or isolated intestinal transplants were received by the recipients. Every recipient was given anti-thymocyte globulin induction, followed by approximately 3 years of maintenance tacrolimus and steroids. After intestinal transplantation, graft-versus-host and host-versus-graft alloreactive T cell clones were followed in the graft, circulation and bone marrow using bulk TCR-beta CDR3 sequencing. Alloreactive clones were identified by sequencing pre-transplant mixed lymphocyte reaction products and comparing these products with unstimulated pre-transplant donor and recipient T cells. The cohort enrolled around 23 intestinal transplant recipients including one retransplant, and a few patients lacking pretransplant specimens were excluded. A peak of at least 4% donor T cells among recipient peripheral blood mononuclear cells was the definition used for donor T cell macrochimerism. Rather than being sequenced by the commercial service, samples from three later patients were sequenced in-house on an Illumina MiSeq and processed with MiXCR.

Library preparation used the immunoSEQ multiplex PCR assay. For most patients, genomic DNA was isolated using the Qiagen DNeasy Blood and Tissue Kit and was shipped frozen to Adaptive Biotechnologies for TCR sequencing. For most patients, genomic DNA was subjected to high-throughput TCR-beta CDR3 sequencing by Adaptive Biotechnologies. In the paper's pipeline: TCR sequencing data for over 15 patients were retrieved from Adaptive's ImmunoSEQ software; three other patients were processed with MiXCR and VDJtools. CD4 versus CD8 sorting errors were corrected by removing sequences found in both subsets at a frequency ratio below 5:1. Because the origin of CDR3 nucleotide sequences shared between donor and recipient could not be assigned, those sequences were removed. To count as alloreactive, a clone needed at least 2-fold expansion over unstimulated cells and a minimum CFSE-low frequency of 0.002% (template counts) or 0.001% (read counts). A clone was considered mappable if detected in the sequenced pre-transplant spleen, lymph node, or MLR CFSE-low populations of the donor or recipient. Cumulative frequency of alloreactive clones was calculated as a percentage of all sequences weighted by copy number. TCRdb provides this immuneACCESS table in a form limited to in-frame rearrangements. Some clones are lacking; in checked studies, under half of them reflect an unresolved V gene, and why the rest are absent is not known. That table is the source of V, J and clone size, and D and trimming were worked out from the DNA. The sample yields over 65,000 clones; less than 95% were counted once. The ten largest make up 7.6% of the sample.

Comments on this clone: Its cognate antigen has yet to be identified. Base qualities are not recorded, but no much larger clone differs from it by a single base.

The sample's time point label, decoded: cells obtained before transplantation from donor or recipient. CD3+CD4+ and CD3+CD8+ populations were FACS-sorted from unstimulated pre-transplant donor and recipient cells taken from spleen or lymph nodes. The investigation overall reported the following: In the allografts of patients with donor T cell macrochimerism, GvH to HvG T cell clonal ratios were high. GvH clones were detected in recipient bone marrow, and some of these GvH clones were observed earlier in ileal mucosa or blood, consistent with an intestinal mucosal origin. Peak levels of circulating GvH clones were associated with declines in HvG clones early after transplant. The conclusions were limited by the relatively low number and heterogeneity of the intestinal transplant patients.

CDR1 is given as LNHDA and CDR2 as SQIVND, both from the germline V gene (reference sequence). Its CDR3 holds 12 amino acids, cysteine through phenylalanine. The read is trimmed to its CDR3 DNA, 36 bases read in frame from base 1. Between the V and J ends, shortened by 6 bases and 0 bases respectively, the junction contains 5 bases. The sequencing here drew on unstimulated CD8+ T cells sorted from spleen or lymph node cells, taken before transplant. The chain was built from TRBV19 and TRBJ1-2, with no confident D gene call. The receptor was isolated from a human donor who was the organ donor for an intestinal transplant. The DNA reads as follows: TGTGCCAGTAGCGGGACTAACTATGGCTACACCTTC. Its translation is CASSGTNYGYTF.